The 16 T cell receptor beta chains below come from one sample, sequenced in a study of shared clonotypes between healthy human individuals. Repertoires were generated with immunoSEQ multiplex PCR, while TCRdb's copy carries only in-frame clones and drops some. The repertoire consists of over a million clones, with 95% to 97% occurring once and the leading ten covering approximately 1.1%. Sequenced material: naive CD4+ T cells sorted from blood. Subset here: CD45RA+ positively selected. Every receptor here comes from a man younger than 40 in good health.

This chain joins TRBV15 and TRBJ1-4; 10 bases align to TRBD1. CDR3 length: 15 residues. V lost 9 bases to trimming and J lost 6 bases; unmatched junction nucleotides: 10. Germline V CDR1 and CDR2: LNHNV, YYDKDF (reference sequence). The CDR3 sequence is CATSLQTGGYEKLFF. The DNA for the CDR3 is TGTGCCACATCCCTACAGACAGGGGGCTATGAAAAACTGTTTTTT.

This clone came up once. The chain has TRBV19 and TRBJ2-7, with D unresolved. V lost 5 bases, J lost 1 base, and 15 bases lay in between. From germline, CDR1 is LNHDA and CDR2 SQIVND (reference sequence). The CDR3 covers 15 residues. CDR3 region: CASSVSRTVSYEQYF. DNA of the CDR3: TGTGCCAGTAGTGTCTCTCGGACGGTTTCCTACGAGCAGTACTTC.

Remarks on this clone: The sample contains more than one DNA sequence encoding this CDR3. Here the CDR3 DNA reads TGCGCCAGCAGTCTTGGGACAGGGGGGGCAGATACGCAGTATTTT. This sequence encodes CASSLGTGGADTQYF. This chain uses TRBV5-1 with TRBJ2-3, with 11 bases fitting TRBD1. After removal of 5 bases from V and 4 bases from J, the junction contained 6 bases not matched to a gene. Germline CDR1 and CDR2: SGHRS and YFSETQ. The CDR3 extends over 15 amino acids.

The V call is TRBV6-1, the J call TRBJ2-1; 10 nucleotides match TRBD1. Germline lookup yields CDR1 MNHNS and CDR2 SASEGT. Unmatched junction bases numbered 6, after V lost 3 bases and J lost 7 bases. The CDR3 runs to 15 residues. CDR3 coding DNA: TGTGCCAGCAGTGATATCTCGGGACAGGGGAATGAGCAGTTCTTC. This encodes CASSDISGQGNEQFF.

This chain joins TRBV11-2 and TRBJ2-7; 8 bases line up with TRBD2. Germline V gene data show CDR1 as SGHAT and CDR2 as FQNNGV. This CDR3 is 16 amino acids long. Germline trimming cut 5 bases from V and 5 bases from J; bases unmatched to any gene: 14. CDR3 residues: CASSLKRFRGGDEQYF. CDR3 DNA: TGTGCCAGCAGCCTTAAACGGTTTCGGGGGGGCGACGAGCAGTACTTC.

The chain joins TRBV4-1 to TRBJ2-3, with TRBD2 matching over 7 bases. V dropped 1 base and J dropped 2; count of bases not matched to a gene: 6. CDR1 and CDR2 (germline): MGHRA, YSYEKL. This CDR3 is built from 16 residues. CDR3 coding DNA: TGCGCCAGCAGCCAAGGGGATAGCGGGTACACAGATACGCAGTATTTT. Encoded protein: CASSQGDSGYTDTQYF.

The J gene is TRBJ2-3, the V gene TRBV25-1; 7 bases line up with TRBD2. The CDR3 runs 14 residues. Trimming took 2 bases from V and 4 from J; bases not matched to a gene: 3. Germline-derived CDR1 and CDR2 are MGHDK and SYGVNS. Written as DNA, the CDR3 is TGTGCCAGCAGTGAAGCAGGACTAGCAGATACGCAGTATTTT. The encoded protein is CASSEAGLADTQYF.

Comment on this clone: Other DNA sequences in the sample encode the same CDR3. The V call is TRBV11-2, the J call TRBJ2-1; D is possibly TRBD2 (6 bases). V was shortened by 3 bases and J by 0 bases, with 6 bases between the two germline ends. CDR1 is SGHAT and CDR2 is FQNNGV in the germline V gene. The CDR3 has 14 amino acids. CDR3 sequence reads: CASSFGSSYNEQFF. In DNA, the CDR3 is TGTGCCAGCAGCTTCGGGAGCTCCTACAATGAGCAGTTCTTC. Variable domain in full (rest from reference TRBV11-2 and TRBJ2-1): EAGVAQSPRYKIIEKRQSVAFWCNPISGHATLYWYQQILGQGPKLLIQFQNNGVVDDSQLPKDRFSAERLKGVDSTLKIQPAKLEDSAVYLCASSFGSSYNEQFFGPGTRLTVL.

CDR3 DNA sequence: TGTGCCAGCAGCTTCCCAGGGGTCTACGAGCAGTACTTC. It is translated as CASSFPGVYEQYF. This chain connects TRBV11-2 to TRBJ2-7; a possible D gene is TRBD1 (6 bases). V was clipped by 3 bases and J by 3 bases, with 9 bases between them. The length of the CDR3 is 13 residues. CDR1 SGHAT and CDR2 FQNNGV come from the germline V gene.

The chain carries TRBV27 and TRBJ2-1, with D unresolved. The CDR3 has 15 amino acids. Germline CDR1 MNHEY, CDR2 SMNVEV (reference sequence). The V end was cut by 4 bases, the J end by 2 bases, with 12 bases between. This chain's CDR3 is CASSSAVLAYNEQFF. The CDR3 nucleotides read TGTGCCAGCAGTTCGGCGGTATTGGCCTACAATGAGCAGTTCTTC.

The table lists this clone with a few counts. This same CDR3 is encoded by further DNA sequences in the sample. V is TRBV9 and J is TRBJ1-5, with D possibly matching TRBD1 (5 bases). The germline V gene encodes CDR1 SGDLS and CDR2 YYNGEE. CDR3 length: 13 residues. Trimming shortened V by 2 bases and J by 5 bases, and 8 bases separated the two germline ends. CDR3 sequence reads: CASSVGRDQPQHF. The DNA for the CDR3 is TGTGCCAGCAGCGTTGGCAGGGATCAGCCCCAGCATTTT.

The CDR3 DNA reads TGCACCGTAGTAACTAGCCCAGAGGAAAAACTGTTTTTT. This translates into CTVVTSPEEKLFF. The chain is built from TRBV29-1 and TRBJ1-4, with D unclear. This CDR3 is 13 amino acids long. The germline gives CDR1 SQVTM, CDR2 ANQGSEA.

V gene TRBV18 combines with J gene TRBJ2-5, with TRBD1 matching over 8 bases. Germline CDR1 KGHSH, CDR2 LQKENI. After removal of 5 bases from V and 2 bases from J, the junction contained 7 bases not matched to a gene. The CDR3 loop spans 15 amino acids. The CDR3 here is CASSSGQVKQETQYF. CDR3 nucleotide sequence: TGTGCCAGCTCATCGGGACAGGTTAAACAAGAGACCCAGTACTTC.

The gene calls are TRBV4-3 and TRBJ1-3; perhaps TRBD1 as D (5 bases). CDR3 length equals 15 residues. CDR1 and CDR2 from the germline V gene are LGHNA and YSLEER. Trimming removed 4 bases from V and 4 bases from J, with 14 bases in between. The CDR3 is CASSPGTRLGNTIYF. The CDR3 DNA reads TGCGCCAGCAGCCCGGGGACCCGATTGGGAAACACCATATATTTT.

The V and J genes are TRBV18 and TRBJ2-3; 8 nucleotides match TRBD1. The CDR3 contains 17 residues. The V gene end was trimmed by 6 bases and the J gene end by 2 bases; junction bases not matched to a gene: 13. Per germline, CDR1 KGHSH and CDR2 LQKENI. The CDR3 nucleotides read TGTGCCAGCTCCCCTAGGACGGGGACAGGAGACACAGATACGCAGTATTTT. It is translated as CASSPRTGTGDTDTQYF.

CDR3 sequence reads: CASSLGQKNTEAFF. CDR3 DNA: TGTGCCAGCAGCTTAGGACAAAAGAACACTGAAGCTTTCTTT. The chain combines TRBV7-9 with TRBJ1-1; D unresolved. Germline assignment: CDR1 SEHNR and CDR2 FQNEAQ (reference sequence). There are 14 residues in the CDR3. The germline V and J ends were trimmed by 1 base and 1 base, with 7 bases remaining between them.